The present T cell receptor beta chain was sequenced within a study of cytomegalovirus exposure and HLA in healthy donors. This PCR relied on a set of 60 Vbeta primers and 13 Jbeta primers. Sequencing was performed with immunoSEQ multiplex PCR; in TCRdb, only in-frame clones are kept and a portion is missing. Among 100,000 or so clones listed, 65% to 75% were seen once. There are many counts of this clone. Germline loops: CDR1 MNHEY, CDR2 SVGAGI. This CDR3 is built from 14 residues. V was pared by 7 bases and J by 3 bases, with 6 bases of the junction left unmatched. The sample was PBMCs. The chain carries TRBV6-5 and TRBJ1-1; 9 bases line up with TRBD1. This TCR was recovered from a woman under 30 in good health and CMV-seropositive. DNA of the CDR3: TGTGCCAGCAATCCACAGGGGGCACACACTGAAGCTTTCTTT. Translating it yields CASNPQGAHTEAFF.